Below, one T cell receptor beta chain is given with its context. Its target is unknown. Assay used: immunoSEQ multiplex PCR; TCRdb lists only in-frame clones, some missing. This table has some 120,000 clones, 70% to 90% appearing once. The data were taken from a study of T cell responses to AZD1222 COVID-19 vaccine. General study points: Nearly half of spike-specific TCRs reportedly target unmutated variant regions.

Germline V gene lookup returns CDR1 SNHLY and CDR2 FYNNEI. The CDR3 sequence is 15 residues long. Unmatched junction bases numbered 7, after V lost 4 bases and J lost 5 bases. The gene calls are TRBV2 and TRBJ1-4; 7 nucleotides align to TRBD1. The TCR sequence derives from an adult in good health. The sequencing used peripheral blood, collected on day 0 of AZD1222 vaccination. CDR3 sequence reads: CASSVSRGMNEKLFF. For the CDR3, the DNA is TGTGCCAGCAGTGTCTCCAGGGGGATGAATGAAAAACTGTTTTTT.